This TCR beta chain was captured in a study of glioma-infiltrating T cells (TCRdb year 2016). A note on the overall study: Low-grade gliomas were WHO grade II oligodendrogliomas or astrocytomas, and glioblastomas were WHO grade IV tumors sampled at initial rather than recurrent diagnosis. Dexamethasone was administered to glioma patients for six or fewer days before surgery. Blood libraries targeted about 4.5- to 11-fold sequencing coverage of 950,000 to 1,000,000 peripheral T cells. Glioma tissue, non-neoplastic brain tissue and matched peripheral blood mononuclear cells were used as sources from which TCR alpha- and beta-chain repertoires were sequenced. To measure how far tissue and blood T-cell populations diverged, each tissue-infiltrating repertoire was compared against the peripheral blood repertoire of the same patient. Three low-grade glioma patients, about eight primary glioblastoma patients and three non-glioma patients contributing non-neoplastic brain tissue were included in the paired cohort. Here is what the overall study found, with its caveats: VJ-independent divergence between tissue and blood was lower than expected in non-neoplastic patients but higher than expected in all gliomas, particularly low-grade gliomas. Only a very small number of CDR3 sequences turned up in both tissue and blood, a result put down to high CDR3 diversity combined with limited sampling. A signature set of shared blood CDR3 motifs marked patients with low tissue-blood divergence and was depleted in highly divergent patients. Group comparisons were based on small numbers of patients: three non-neoplastic, three low-grade glioma and eight or nine glioblastoma patients.

Surgical brain or tumor specimens were cryofrozen in liquid nitrogen immediately after resection, and peripheral blood cells were collected concurrently. This clonotype showed up just a few times. Which antigen it targets is not known. Base-call qualities are not available, and no considerably larger clone is one nucleotide away. The iRepertoire nested amplicon-rescue multiplex PCR (arm-PCR) platform was used to amplify TCR alpha and beta CDR3 regions from RNA. One-step reverse transcription and amplification used about 95-400 ng of tissue mRNA or PBMC total RNA as input. After bead purification, a secondary multiplex PCR added Illumina adapters, and libraries were gel-purified between 200 and 400 bp. The libraries contained internal 6-nucleotide barcodes that were used for demultiplexing. Sequencing of libraries was performed on an Illumina MiSeq with 2x220 or 2x250 nucleotide paired-end reads. As for how the authors treated the data: FLASH 1.2.11 was used to merge paired reads, and BWA-MEM then aligned the reads to the GRCh37 human genome before TRA and TRB reads were extracted. V and J assignment used an IMGT-derived reference of cassette sequences and CDR3 motifs that included pseudogenes. Reads were translated in three frames, and productive CDR3s were defined by a C…FGXG motif without stop codons. Unique combinations of V-J cassette pair and CDR3 amino acid sequence were defined as clonotypes. Reads were filtered by Hamming distance, with the threshold set by the sequence error rate of each sample in mapped regions. Starting from the raw public reads, TCRdb applied fastp trimming at Q25, assembled clones with MiXCR and retained in-frame beta chains. One record per CDR3 amino acid sequence lists the most common genes and DNA. The V and J calls and clone size are TCRdb's, not the authors'. The sample records about 380,000 distinct CDR3 sequences, roughly two fifths of which are singletons. The ten largest clones represent around 11% of the sample.

This receptor was obtained from a human donor with low-grade glioma or glioblastoma, undergoing nonglioma brain surgery, or in good health (not recorded which). The specimen sequenced was glioma tissue, nonneoplastic brain tissue, or PBMCs (not recorded which).

The sequence in DNA is TGTGCCAGCAGTCCCTGGGTGGACAGGCGGCCACATGAGCAGTTCTTC. It is translated as CASSPWVDRRPHEQFF. This chain is built from TRBV6-1 and TRBJ2-1; 7 central nucleotides agree with TRBD1. The germline V gene yields MNHNS for CDR1 and SASEGT for CDR2. Its CDR3 holds 16 amino acids, cysteine through phenylalanine. CDR3 DNA only is kept here, 48 bases in frame from base 1. From V the trimming removes 5 bases and from J it removes 8 bases, while the gene matches leave 15 bases of the junction unaccounted for.